This TCR beta chain was sequenced in a study of T cell responses to AZD1222 COVID-19 vaccine. This table comes from immunoSEQ multiplex PCR, and its TCRdb copy is limited to in-frame clones, with some not included. The sample holds about 99,000 clones, about 89% seen once. V dropped 9 bases and J dropped 2 bases, with 20 bases sitting between them. The CDR3 sequence is 15 residues long. Germline V gene lookup returns CDR1 SNHLY and CDR2 FYNNEI. The chain uses TRBV2 and TRBJ2-7; D gene uncertain. The sequence was obtained from an adult who received the AZD1222 COVID-19 vaccine. Sequencing was performed on peripheral blood, taken 28 days after the second AZD1222 dose. DNA of the CDR3: TGTGCCAGTCGTGGTTTGACCCTGGTTACCTACGAGCAGTACTTC. The encoded protein is CASRGLTLVTYEQYF. Together with reference TRBV2 and TRBJ2-7, the CDR3 gives the full variable domain: EPEVTQTPSHQVTQMGQEVILRCVPISNHLYFYWYRQILGQKVEFLVSFYNNEISEKSEIFDDQFSVERPDGSNFTLKIRSTKLEDSAMYFCASRGLTLVTYEQYFGPGTRLTVT.